This TCR beta chain was retrieved from a study of T cells after posttransplantation cyclophosphamide (dated by TCRdb to 2016 to 2017). Study-wide context: Using TRB sequencing, the study followed how the T cell repertoire rebuilt after myeloablative bone marrow transplantation with posttransplantation cyclophosphamide given as GVHD prophylaxis. Samples from under 40 PTCy-treated patients and under 20 related bone marrow donors of those patients were subjected to antigen receptor sequencing. TRB sequencing was performed on blood from all 35 or so PTCy patients with 1-year posttransplant specimens. Up to about 3 additional blood samples from 2 to 5.2 years after transplant were also TRB-sequenced in 3 patients, as was pretransplant blood from several patients. Because TRA and TRB clonality correlated tightly in roughly nine samples, the subsequent TCR analyses were limited to TRB only. Public TRB sequences were searched against a database of over 3,500 sequences associated with responses to pathogens, tumor antigens, self-antigens and alloantigens. Study-wide findings and limitations: Donor-recipient similarity was low at 1-2 months but rose over the first year, and later blood repertoires were often dominated by donor CD8+ memory clones. The TRB repertoires of T cells infiltrating skin or GI tract showed only limited overlap with the TRB repertoires of T cells in blood. Across 45 or so patients, TRB clonality was highly associated with recipient CMV seropositivity and CMV reactivation, and PTCy diversity was similar to diversity in CNI/methotrexate controls.

TRB sequencing used genomic DNA with the immunoSEQ assay at survey resolution or the hsTCRB kit. Turning to the authors' computational methods: Initial read processing used immunoSEQ software, and repertoire analyses used the LymphoSeq R package. Clonality was calculated as 1 minus normalized Shannon entropy, and the Gini coefficient was also calculated for each TRB dataset. To infer phenotypes in unsorted samples, TRB sequences from sorted subsets of the recipient or donor were mapped onto unsorted samples from the same recipient. In TCRdb, the immuneACCESS table is reduced to in-frame sequences with V and J assigned. These tables do not hold every clone; where another copy was compared, an unresolved V gene accounts for under half, and the others remain unexplained. V and J calls and clone size are as listed in that table; D and trimming were resolved from the DNA. The sample comprises more than 8,500 clones, and every one was counted more than once. Less than 4.5% of the sample rests with the top ten.

The CDR1 and CDR2 encoded by the germline V gene are SGHTA and FQGTGA. The CDR3, from cysteine to phenylalanine, totals 13 residues. Kept here is only the CDR3 DNA, which spans 39 bases and is read in frame from base 1. V sheds 8 bases and J sheds 3 bases, leaving 13 bases between their ends. The sample's treatment or condition label, decoded: high-dose cyclophosphamide on days +3 and +4 as single-agent GVHD prophylaxis. Patients in the PTCy group got busulfan and fludarabine conditioning, a marrow graft from a related or unrelated donor, and cyclophosphamide on days +3 and +4. The PTCy-treated patients were enrolled in a prospective multi-institutional clinical trial. Mononuclear cells from peripheral blood and bone marrow were separated by Ficoll-Hypaque density centrifugation and then cryopreserved. Remarks on this clone: This receptor's antigen is unknown. No qualities accompany the bases; no much larger clone lies one base away.

The specimen comprised PBMCs, sampled around 350 days after allogeneic stem cell transplant with posttransplant cyclophosphamide. The chain uses TRBV7-3 and TRBJ2-5; a tentative D call is TRBD1 (6 bases match). The sequence came from a male patient in his fifties who received an allogeneic stem cell transplant from a related donor and was CMV-positive. Some T cells may originate with the graft donor following a transplant. The CDR3 amino acid sequence is: CASSRTEEETQYF. The DNA is as follows: TGTGCCAGCTCCCGGACAGAAGAAGAGACCCAGTACTTC.